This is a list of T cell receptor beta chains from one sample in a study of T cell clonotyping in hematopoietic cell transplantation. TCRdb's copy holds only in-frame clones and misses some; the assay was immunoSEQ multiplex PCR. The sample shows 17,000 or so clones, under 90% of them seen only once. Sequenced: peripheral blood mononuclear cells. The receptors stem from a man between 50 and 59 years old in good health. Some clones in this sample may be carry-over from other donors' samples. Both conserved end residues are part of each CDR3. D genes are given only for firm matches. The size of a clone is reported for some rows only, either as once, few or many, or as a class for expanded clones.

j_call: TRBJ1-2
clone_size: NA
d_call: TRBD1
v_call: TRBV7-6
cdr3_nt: TGTGCCAGCAGCTTAGACAGGGGTCCTCACACCTTC
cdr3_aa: CASSLDRGPHTF

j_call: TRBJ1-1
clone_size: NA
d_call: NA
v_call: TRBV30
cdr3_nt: TGTGCCTGGAGTGAGGGCAGCCCCTGGGGAACTGAAGCTTTCTTT
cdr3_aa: CAWSEGSPWGTEAFF

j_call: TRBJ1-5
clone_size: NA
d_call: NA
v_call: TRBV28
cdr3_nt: TGTGCCAGCAGTCCAAGGACAGCTTATAGCAATCAGCCCCAGCATTTT
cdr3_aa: CASSPRTAYSNQPQHF

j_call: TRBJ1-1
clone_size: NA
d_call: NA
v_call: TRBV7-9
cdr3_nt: TGTGCCAGCAGCTCCCCGACGGGCCCTGAAGCTTTCTTT
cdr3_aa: CASSSPTGPEAFF

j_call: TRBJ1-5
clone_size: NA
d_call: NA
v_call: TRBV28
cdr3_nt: TGTGCCAGCAGAGTCAGGAATCAGCCCCAGCATTTT
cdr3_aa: CASRVRNQPQHF

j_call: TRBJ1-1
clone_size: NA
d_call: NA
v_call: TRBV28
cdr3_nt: TGTGCCAGCAGACCCACCTGGGGGGACACTGAAGCTTTCTTT
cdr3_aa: CASRPTWGDTEAFF

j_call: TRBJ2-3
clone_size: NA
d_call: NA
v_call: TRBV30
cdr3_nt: TGTGCCTGGAGTGTGGTTACGCAGTATTTT
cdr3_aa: CAWSVVTQYF

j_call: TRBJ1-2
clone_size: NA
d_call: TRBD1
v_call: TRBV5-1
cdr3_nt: TGCGCCAGCAGCCTACAGACAGGGGGCATCAAAAACTATGGCTACACCTTC
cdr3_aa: CASSLQTGGIKNYGYTF

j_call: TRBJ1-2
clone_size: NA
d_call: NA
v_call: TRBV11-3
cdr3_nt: TGTGCCAGCAGCCGCCTGGGGGTTCCCGGGCAGCCCTATGGCTACACCTTC
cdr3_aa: CASSRLGVPGQPYGYTF

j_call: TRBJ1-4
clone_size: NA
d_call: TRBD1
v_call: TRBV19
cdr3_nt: TGTGCCAGTAGGCTCCAGGGGGTTCATGAAAAACTGTTTTTT
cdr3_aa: CASRLQGVHEKLFF

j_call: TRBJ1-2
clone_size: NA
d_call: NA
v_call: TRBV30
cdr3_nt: TGTGCCTGGAGCCTAAGGCCGGACTATGGCTACACCTTC
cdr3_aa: CAWSLRPDYGYTF

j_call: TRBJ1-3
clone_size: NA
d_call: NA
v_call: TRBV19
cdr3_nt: TGTGCCAGTAGTTCCACCGGTGGGGGCCCTGGAAACACCATATATTTT
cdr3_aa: CASSSTGGGPGNTIYF

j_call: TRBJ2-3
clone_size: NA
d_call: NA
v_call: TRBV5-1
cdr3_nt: TGCGCCAGCAGTTTGACAGCAGATACGCAGTATTTT
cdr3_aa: CASSLTADTQYF

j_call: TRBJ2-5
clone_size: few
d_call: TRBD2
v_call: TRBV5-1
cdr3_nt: TGCGCCAGCAGCCAGGGACTAGCCGTTACCCACGGGCGGACCCAGTACTTC
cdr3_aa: CASSQGLAVTHGRTQYF

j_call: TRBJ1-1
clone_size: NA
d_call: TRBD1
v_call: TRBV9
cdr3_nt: TGTGCCAGCAGCGCAACAGGGGACTCCCACACTGAAGCTTTCTTT
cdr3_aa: CASSATGDSHTEAFF

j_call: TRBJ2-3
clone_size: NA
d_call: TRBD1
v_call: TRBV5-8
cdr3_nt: TGTGCCAGCAGGGACAGGGGGCCGAATACGCAGTATTTT
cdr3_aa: CASRDRGPNTQYF

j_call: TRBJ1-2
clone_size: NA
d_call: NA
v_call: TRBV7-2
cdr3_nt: TGTGCCAGCAGCCACCCGACGGTGTATGGCTACACCTTC
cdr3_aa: CASSHPTVYGYTF

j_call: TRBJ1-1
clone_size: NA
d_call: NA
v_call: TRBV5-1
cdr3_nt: TGCGCCAGCAGCTTGGGTTACACTGAAGCTTTCTTT
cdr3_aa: CASSLGYTEAFF

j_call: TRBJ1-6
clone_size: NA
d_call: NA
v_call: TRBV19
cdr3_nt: TGTGCCAGTAGCCATACTGGGAGGGCCCTCCACTTT
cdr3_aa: CASSHTGRALHF

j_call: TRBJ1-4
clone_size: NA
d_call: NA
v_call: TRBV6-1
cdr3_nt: TGTGCCAGCAGTCGACAGTCGGTTAATGAAAAACTGTTTTTT
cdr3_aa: CASSRQSVNEKLFF

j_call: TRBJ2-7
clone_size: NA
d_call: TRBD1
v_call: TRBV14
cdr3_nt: TGTGCCAGCAGCCTAAAGGGGGCCAAGCAGTACTTC
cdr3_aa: CASSLKGAKQYF

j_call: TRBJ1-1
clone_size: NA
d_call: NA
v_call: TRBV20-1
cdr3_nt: TGCAGTGCTGAGGGAGACACTGAAGCTTTCTTT
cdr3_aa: CSAEGDTEAFF

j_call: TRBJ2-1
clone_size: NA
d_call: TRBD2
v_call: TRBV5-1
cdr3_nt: TGCGCCAGCAGCTTGGTTCTAGCGGGGGGGAGTGAGCAGTTCTTC
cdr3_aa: CASSLVLAGGSEQFF